These 27 T cell receptor beta chains originate from one sample sequenced in a study of regulatory T cells in long-lasting Graves disease. As to time point: newly diagnosed GD, antithyroid drugs for less than 3 months. RNA from PBMCs was the source of the TCR library. Building the TCR beta libraries relied on iRepertoire HTBI primers, and CDR3 regions underwent Arm-PCR. TCRdb re-analysed the multiplex PCR reads in MiXCR, keeping a single row per CDR3 protein. The table lists 550,000 to 650,000 distinct CDR3 sequences, around 15% of them singletons. These data were likewise used in another study, on T cells in Graves' hyperthyroidism and ophthalmopathy.

The sample here was peripheral blood mononuclear cells (PBMCs), taken at new diagnosis, from a patient treated with antithyroid drugs. The receptors here all came from a man aged 18 to 35 with Graves disease.

This clonotype has only a few counts. The chain couples TRBV2 to TRBJ2-7; 11 nucleotides align to TRBD2. Germline V gives CDR1 SNHLY, CDR2 FYNNEI. V lost 8 bases, J lost 3 bases, and 6 bases stayed unmatched. The length of the CDR3 is 14 residues. CDR3 in DNA: TGTGCCAGCGCAAGACTAGCGGGACTCTACGAGCAGTACTTC. Translation: CASARLAGLYEQYF.

This sequence joins TRBV11-2 and TRBJ2-7; 7 bases agree with TRBD1. The CDR3 is 13 amino acids. The germline gives CDR1 SGHAT, CDR2 FQNNGV. Unmatched junction bases numbered 3, after V lost 4 bases and J lost 3 bases. The CDR3 nucleotides are TGTGCCAGCAGCTCATACAGGGGCTACGAGCAGTACTTC. Residues: CASSSYRGYEQYF.

This clonotype was observed many times. The rearrangement uses TRBV5-1 and TRBJ2-3; TRBD2 matches 7 bases. CDR1 SGHRS and CDR2 YFSETQ come from the germline V gene. The CDR3 is made up of 16 amino acids. Trimming took 1 base from V and 6 from J; bases not matched to a gene: 11. CDR3 amino acids: CASSLSITGGGDTQYF. CDR3 bases: TGCGCCAGCAGCTTGTCGATAACGGGAGGCGGGGATACGCAGTATTTT.

In the case of this clonotype: This could be a read error, since a much larger clone is one nucleotide away. V gene TRBV18 combines with J gene TRBJ2-7, with D perhaps TRBD1 or TRBD2 (5 bases each). Germline CDR1 reads KGHSH; CDR2 reads LQKENI. The germline V and J ends were trimmed by 3 bases and 7 bases, with 13 bases remaining between them. This CDR3 comprises 13 residues. The CDR3 sequence is CASSPAEDNEQYF. As DNA, the CDR3 is TGTGCCAGCTCACCGGCGGAGGACAATGAGCAGTACTTC.

This clonotype was recorded at least ten times. V is TRBV12-3 or TRBV12-4 and J is TRBJ2-7; tentatively, D is TRBD2 (6 bases). This CDR3 contains 14 residues. Deletions cut 3 bases from V and 3 bases from J, with 12 bases between. In DNA form, the CDR3 reads TGTGCCAGCAGTTTGAGGGCGGACTACTACGAGCAGTACTTC. It translates to CASSLRADYYEQYF.

This clonotype was counted many times. The V and J genes are TRBV7-8 and TRBJ1-1; D is ambiguous. Germline values: CDR1 SGHVS, CDR2 FQNEAQ. The V gene lost 5 bases and the J gene lost 4 bases, with 20 bases spanning the gap. This CDR3 is 16 amino acids long. This CDR3 reads CASSQTPGEGVTEAFF. The DNA for the CDR3 is TGTGCCAGCAGCCAAACCCCTGGGGAGGGTGTCACTGAAGCTTTCTTT.

This sequence joins TRBV5-5 and TRBJ2-2; 7 bases match TRBD1. The CDR3 is 15 residues long. Per germline, CDR1 SGHKS and CDR2 YYEKEE (reference sequence). V trimming: 7 bases; J trimming: 0 bases; junction bases outside the gene matches: 6. The CDR3 DNA sequence: TGTGCCAGCCGTCTCAGGGGGACGAACACCGGGGAGCTGTTTTTT. Encoded protein: CASRLRGTNTGELFF.

This clonotype was counted a few times. For the CDR3, the DNA is TGTGCCAGTAGTAGGCTAGCGGGAGAAGGCACGCAGTATTTT. Protein sequence: CASSRLAGEGTQYF. This chain uses TRBV19 with TRBJ2-3; 10 positions match TRBD2. Per germline, CDR1 LNHDA and CDR2 SQIVND (reference sequence). V dropped 4 bases and J dropped 9; count of bases not matched to a gene: 7. The CDR3 spans 14 residues.

The sample holds many counts of this clonotype. The chain links TRBV20-1 to TRBJ2-7; 10 nucleotides agree with TRBD2. The V gene's germline CDR1 is DFQATT and CDR2 SNEGSKA (reference sequence). The CDR3 sequence is 17 residues long. V dropped 0 bases and J dropped 0; count of bases not matched to a gene: 8. DNA of the CDR3: TGCAGTGCTAGAGACCTCAGCGGGAGGGCTAGCTCCTACGAGCAGTACTTC. The encoded protein is CSARDLSGRASSYEQYF.

In its sample, this clonotype was seen many times. The V and J genes are TRBV27 and TRBJ2-4, with 9 bases matching TRBD1. Germline-derived CDR1 and CDR2 are MNHEY and SMNVEV (reference sequence). With V trimmed by 4 bases and J by 4 bases, 8 bases remained unmatched. This CDR3 region has 16 residues. CDR3 nucleotide sequence: TGTGCCAGCAGTTCGAGACAGGGGGTGACAAAAAACATTCAGTACTTC. Protein product: CASSSRQGVTKNIQYF.

This clonotype was seen only a few times. V and J are TRBV5-5 and TRBJ2-7, with 9 bases lining up with TRBD1. CDR1 and CDR2 from the germline V gene are SGHKS and YYEKEE (reference sequence). This CDR3 is 18 amino acids long. Germline trimming cut 3 bases from V and 2 bases from J; bases unmatched to any gene: 15. As DNA, the CDR3 is TGTGCCAGCAGCTGGCGGGCCCTCGGGGGACAGGGTCCCTACGAGCAGTACTTC. It encodes CASSWRALGGQGPYEQYF.

This clonotype appeared many times. The V gene is TRBV2, the J gene TRBJ2-1; a possible D gene is TRBD2 (6 bases). V lost 3 bases to trimming and J lost 9 bases, with 15 bases between them. Germline-derived CDR1 and CDR2 are SNHLY and FYNNEI. The CDR3 consists of 14 residues. CDR3 protein: CASSETRPPIEQFF. For the CDR3, the DNA is TGTGCCAGCAGTGAGACTAGGCCCCCTATTGAGCAGTTCTTC.

This chain joins TRBV14 and TRBJ1-3; possible D gene TRBD1, 6 bases. The CDR3 covers 15 residues. The germline V and J ends were trimmed by 1 base and 4 bases, with 11 bases remaining between them. Germline V lookup: CDR1 SGHDN, CDR2 FVKESK. The CDR3 DNA sequence: TGTGCCAGCAGCCAAGTGGTGGGGACAGGAAACACCATATATTTT. Its translation: CASSQVVGTGNTIYF.

The sample holds many counts of this clonotype. This chain uses TRBV7-2 with TRBJ2-3; 10 nucleotides align to TRBD2. CDR3 length equals 18 residues. In germline, CDR1 is SGHTA, CDR2 FQGNSA. V lost 4 bases and J lost 6; bases outside the gene matches: 16. The chain's CDR3 is CASSYRRYTSGIDDTQYF. The DNA of the CDR3 is TGTGCCAGCAGCTACAGACGCTATACTAGCGGGATAGATGATACGCAGTATTTT.

This sequence joins TRBV6-1 and TRBJ2-4; D may be TRBD1 (6 bases). The CDR3 loop spans 18 amino acids. The germline V gene encodes CDR1 MNHNS and CDR2 SASEGT. Between the trimmed V and J ends, which lost 5 bases and 0 bases, there was a span of 20 bases. The CDR3 reads CASSNPGAGLIAKNIQYF. CDR3 DNA sequence: TGTGCCAGCAGTAACCCAGGGGCCGGATTAATAGCCAAAAACATTCAGTACTTC.

This clonotype was seen a few times. V is TRBV7-9 and J is TRBJ1-2; D remains unclear. Trimming removed 2 bases from V and 7 bases from J, with 14 bases in between. This CDR3 has 14 residues. Germline V gene lookup returns CDR1 SEHNR and CDR2 FQNEAQ (reference sequence). In DNA, the CDR3 is TGTGCCAGCAGCTTAATAGAGGAGTCAGGTGGCTACACCTTC. Translated, it gives CASSLIEESGGYTF.

J is TRBJ2-7 and V is TRBV7-2, with TRBD2 matching over 10 bases. Losses at the gene ends were 5 bases for V and 4 bases for J; bases not matched to a gene: 8. This CDR3 spans 15 amino acids. Germline V CDR1 and CDR2: SGHTA, FQGNSA. CDR3 sequence reads: CASSTSGRAGYEQYF. The CDR3, as DNA: TGTGCCAGCAGCACCAGCGGGAGGGCCGGGTACGAGCAGTACTTC.

This clonotype was detected ten times or more. The V gene is TRBV29-1, the J gene TRBJ2-7; TRBD1 might be the D (5 bases). V was shortened by 2 bases and J by 7 bases, with 15 bases between the two germline ends. The CDR3 has 13 residues. Germline V gene data show CDR1 as SQVTM and CDR2 as ANQGSEA. CDR3 amino acids: CSVEYALPGEQYF. The CDR3 DNA reads TGCAGCGTTGAATACGCCCTACCAGGGGAGCAGTACTTC.

This clonotype occurred many times. The J gene is TRBJ2-5, the V gene TRBV11-2, with 8 bases matching TRBD2. The V gene end was trimmed by 0 bases and the J gene end by 4 bases; junction bases not matched to a gene: 7. There are 16 residues in the CDR3. CDR1 SGHAT and CDR2 FQNNGV come from the germline V gene. CDR3 DNA sequence: TGTGCCAGCAGCTTAGATTGCGGGGGGCGAGGAGAGACCCAGTACTTC. This encodes CASSLDCGGRGETQYF.

V gene TRBV19 combines with J gene TRBJ2-7; 9 bases map to TRBD2. Germline CDR1 is LNHDA and CDR2 is SQIVND (reference sequence). This CDR3 has 13 residues. The junction had 4 bases not matched to a gene; V was cut back by 4 bases and J by 6 bases. As DNA, the CDR3 is TGTGCCAGTAGTACGGCGGGAGGGCCCGAGCAGTACTTC. This translates into CASSTAGGPEQYF.

This clonotype showed up many times. The V call is TRBV28, the J call TRBJ2-7; D might be TRBD1 or TRBD2, each matching 5 bases. The V end lost 2 bases, the J end lost 3 bases, and 14 bases lay between the germline ends. This CDR3 comprises 15 residues. The germline V gene has CDR1 MDHEN and CDR2 SYDVKM. The CDR3 bases are TGTGCCAGCAGTTTAATCGGGACGGGCGTCTACGAGCAGTACTTC. Translating it yields CASSLIGTGVYEQYF.

The chain carries TRBV5-1 and TRBJ2-2; 11 nucleotides line up with TRBD1. V shed 4 bases, J shed 6 bases, and the junction held 5 bases outside the gene matches. The CDR3 contains 15 residues. Germline lookup yields CDR1 SGHRS and CDR2 YFSETQ. The CDR3 loop reads CASSPVGQGAGELFF. Written as DNA, the CDR3 is TGCGCCAGCAGCCCGGTGGGACAGGGGGCCGGGGAGCTGTTTTTT.

This clonotype was seen a handful of times. The chain couples TRBV10-3 to TRBJ2-5; 7 bases map to TRBD1. This CDR3 comprises 15 residues. CDR1 is ENHRY, CDR2 SYGVKD, per germline. Unmatched junction bases numbered 6, after V lost 2 bases and J lost 3 bases. DNA for the CDR3: TGTGCCATCAGTGAGAACAGGGGTGGGGAAGAGACCCAGTACTTC. Amino acids: CAISENRGGEETQYF.

The chain uses TRBV29-1 and TRBJ2-2; 7 positions agree with TRBD2. The CDR3 contains 18 residues. Germline V CDR1 and CDR2: SQVTM, ANQGSEA. The V segment lost 3 bases and the J segment 5 bases; nucleotides outside the gene matches: 18. DNA of the CDR3: TGCAGCGTTGAGGGGGGGGTGAGCTTGGAATTAAGGACCGGGGAGCTGTTTTTT. This gives the protein CSVEGGVSLELRTGELFF.

This clonotype was observed a single time. This chain uses TRBV7-3 with TRBJ2-1; D might be TRBD1 (6 bases). Germline-derived CDR1 and CDR2 are SGHTA and FQGTGA. V lost 0 bases and J lost 4, with 10 bases in between. The CDR3 extends over 15 amino acids. CDR3 amino acids: CASSLTGDKYNEQFF. CDR3 nucleotide sequence: TGTGCCAGCAGCTTAACAGGGGACAAGTACAATGAGCAGTTCTTC.

In this sample, this clonotype turned up many times. The chain carries TRBV2 and TRBJ1-1; no definite D call. V lost 8 bases, J lost 0 bases, and 10 bases lay in between. The germline CDR1 and CDR2 sequences are SNHLY and FYNNEI. The CDR3 spans 13 residues. CDR3 region: CASRPDLNTEAFF. The CDR3 DNA reads as TGTGCCAGCCGCCCGGACCTGAACACTGAAGCTTTCTTT. Full variable domain (outside the CDR3, taken from reference TRBV2 and TRBJ1-1): EPEVTQTPSHQVTQMGQEVILRCVPISNHLYFYWYRQILGQKVEFLVSFYNNEISEKSEIFDDQFSVERPDGSNFTLKIRSTKLEDSAMYFCASRPDLNTEAFFGQGTRLTVV.

Points on this clonotype: One base away lies a much larger clone, so this may be a sequencing read error. The rearrangement uses TRBV12-3 or TRBV12-4 and TRBJ2-7; 8 bases are a match to TRBD2. The CDR3 extends over 13 amino acids. With V trimmed by 3 bases and J by 10 bases, 8 bases remained unmatched. This CDR3 reads CASSLNSGIGQYF. The CDR3, as DNA: TGTGCCAGCAGTTTGAATAGCGGGATAGGCCAGTACTTC.